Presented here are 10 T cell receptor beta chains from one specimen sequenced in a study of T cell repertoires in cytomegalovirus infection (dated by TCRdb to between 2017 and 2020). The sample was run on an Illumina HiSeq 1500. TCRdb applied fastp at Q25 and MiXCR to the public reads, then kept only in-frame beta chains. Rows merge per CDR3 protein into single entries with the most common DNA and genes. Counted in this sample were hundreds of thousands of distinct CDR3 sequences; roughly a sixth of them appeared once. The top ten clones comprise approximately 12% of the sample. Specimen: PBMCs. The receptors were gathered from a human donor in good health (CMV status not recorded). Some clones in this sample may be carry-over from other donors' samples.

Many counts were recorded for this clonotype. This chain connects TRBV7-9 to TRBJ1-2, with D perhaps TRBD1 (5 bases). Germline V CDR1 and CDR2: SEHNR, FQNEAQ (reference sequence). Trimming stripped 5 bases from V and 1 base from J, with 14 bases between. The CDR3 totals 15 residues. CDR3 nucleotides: TGTGCCAGCAGCCTCGGAATGGGACTTAACTATGGCTACACCTTC. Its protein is CASSLGMGLNYGYTF.

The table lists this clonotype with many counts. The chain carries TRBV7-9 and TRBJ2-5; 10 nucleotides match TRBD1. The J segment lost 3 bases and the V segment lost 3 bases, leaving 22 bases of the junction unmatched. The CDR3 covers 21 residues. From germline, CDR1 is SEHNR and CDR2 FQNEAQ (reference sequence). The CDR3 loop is CASSFPVTGTGAALGEETQYF. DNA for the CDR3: TGTGCCAGCAGCTTTCCCGTAACCGGGACAGGGGCTGCCCTTGGGGAAGAGACCCAGTACTTC.

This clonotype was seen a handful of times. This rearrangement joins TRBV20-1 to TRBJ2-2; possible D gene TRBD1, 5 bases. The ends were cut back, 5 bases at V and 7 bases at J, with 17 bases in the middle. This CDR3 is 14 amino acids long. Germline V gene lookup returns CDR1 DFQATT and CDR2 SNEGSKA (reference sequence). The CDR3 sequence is CSAAGMTSGGELFF. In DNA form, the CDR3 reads TGCAGTGCTGCAGGGATGACATCGGGCGGGGAGCTGTTTTTT.

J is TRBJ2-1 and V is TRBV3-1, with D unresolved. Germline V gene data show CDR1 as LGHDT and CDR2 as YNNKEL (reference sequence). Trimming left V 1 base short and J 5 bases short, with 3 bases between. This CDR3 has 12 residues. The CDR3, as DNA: TGTGCCAGCAGCCAAGCGAACAATGAGCAGTTCTTC. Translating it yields CASSQANNEQFF.

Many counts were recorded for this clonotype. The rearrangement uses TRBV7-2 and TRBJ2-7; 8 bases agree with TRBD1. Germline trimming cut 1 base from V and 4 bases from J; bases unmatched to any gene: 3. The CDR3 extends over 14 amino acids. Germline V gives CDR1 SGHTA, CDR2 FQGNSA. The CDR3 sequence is CASSLVDRVYEQYF. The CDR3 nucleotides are TGTGCCAGCAGCTTAGTGGACAGGGTATACGAGCAGTACTTC.

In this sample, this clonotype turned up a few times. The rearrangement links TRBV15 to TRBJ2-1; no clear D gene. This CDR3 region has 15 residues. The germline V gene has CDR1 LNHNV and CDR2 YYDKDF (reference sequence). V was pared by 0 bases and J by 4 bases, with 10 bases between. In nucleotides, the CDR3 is TGTGCCACCAGCAGAGATCTCCCCCCGTACAATGAGCAGTTCTTC. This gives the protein CATSRDLPPYNEQFF.

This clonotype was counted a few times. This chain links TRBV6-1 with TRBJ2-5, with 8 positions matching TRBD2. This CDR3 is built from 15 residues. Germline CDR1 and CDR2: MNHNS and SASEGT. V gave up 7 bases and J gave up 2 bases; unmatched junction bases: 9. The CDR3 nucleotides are TGTGCCAGCACCACTCGACTAGCGCAGCAAGAGACCCAGTACTTC. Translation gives CASTTRLAQQETQYF.

The CDR3 loop is CASSLRGQDTEAFF. In DNA, the CDR3 is TGTGCCAGCAGTTTAAGGGGGCAGGACACTGAAGCTTTCTTT. V is TRBV12-3 or TRBV12-4 and J is TRBJ1-1; TRBD1 matches 7 bases. After removal of 2 bases from V and 3 bases from J, the junction contained 3 bases not matched to a gene. The CDR3 consists of 14 residues.

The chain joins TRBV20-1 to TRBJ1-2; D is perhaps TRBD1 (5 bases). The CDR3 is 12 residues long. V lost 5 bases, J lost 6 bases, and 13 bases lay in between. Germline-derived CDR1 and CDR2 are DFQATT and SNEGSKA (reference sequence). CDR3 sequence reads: CSAHRFADGYTF. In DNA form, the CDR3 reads TGCAGTGCTCACAGGTTCGCGGATGGCTACACCTTC.

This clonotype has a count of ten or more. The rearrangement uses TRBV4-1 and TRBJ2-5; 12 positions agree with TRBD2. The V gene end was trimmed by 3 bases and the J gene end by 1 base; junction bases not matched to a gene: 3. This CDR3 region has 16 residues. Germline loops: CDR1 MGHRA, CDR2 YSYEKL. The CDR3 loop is CASSQGLAGPQETQYF. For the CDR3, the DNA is TGCGCCAGCAGCCAGGGACTAGCGGGTCCCCAAGAGACCCAGTACTTC.